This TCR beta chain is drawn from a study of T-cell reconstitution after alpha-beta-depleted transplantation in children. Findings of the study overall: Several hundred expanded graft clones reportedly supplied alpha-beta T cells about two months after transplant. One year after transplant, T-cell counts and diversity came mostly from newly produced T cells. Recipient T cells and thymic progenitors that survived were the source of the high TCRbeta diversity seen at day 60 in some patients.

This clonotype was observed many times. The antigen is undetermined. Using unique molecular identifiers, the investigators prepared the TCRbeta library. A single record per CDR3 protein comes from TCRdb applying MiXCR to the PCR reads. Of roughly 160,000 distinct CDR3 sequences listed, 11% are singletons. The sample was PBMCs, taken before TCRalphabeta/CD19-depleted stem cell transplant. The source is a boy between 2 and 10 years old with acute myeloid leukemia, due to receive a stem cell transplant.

The CDR3: CSAIKDYEQYF. The CDR3 DNA reads TGCAGTGCGATTAAAGACTACGAGCAGTACTTC. The chain couples TRBV20-1 to TRBJ2-7; no reliable D call. The germline V gene has CDR1 DFQATT and CDR2 SNEGSKA (reference sequence). This CDR3 spans 11 amino acids. Trimming took off 6 bases at V and 3 bases at J, with 9 bases between the two ends.